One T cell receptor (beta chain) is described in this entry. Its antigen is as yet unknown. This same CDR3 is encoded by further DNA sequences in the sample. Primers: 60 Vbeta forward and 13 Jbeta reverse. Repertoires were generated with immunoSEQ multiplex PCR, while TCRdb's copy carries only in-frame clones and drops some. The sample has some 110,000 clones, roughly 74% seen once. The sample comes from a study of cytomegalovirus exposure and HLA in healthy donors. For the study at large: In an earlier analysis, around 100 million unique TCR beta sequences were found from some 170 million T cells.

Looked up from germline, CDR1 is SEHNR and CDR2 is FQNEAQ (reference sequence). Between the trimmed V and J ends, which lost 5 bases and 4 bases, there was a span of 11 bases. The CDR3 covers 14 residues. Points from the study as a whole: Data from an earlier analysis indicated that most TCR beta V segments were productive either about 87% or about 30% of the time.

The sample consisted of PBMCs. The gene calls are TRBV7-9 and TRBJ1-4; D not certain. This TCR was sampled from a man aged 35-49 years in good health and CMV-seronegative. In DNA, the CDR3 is TGTGCCAGCAGCCTAGGGAGGAGTAATGAAAAACTGTTTTTT. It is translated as CASSLGRSNEKLFF.